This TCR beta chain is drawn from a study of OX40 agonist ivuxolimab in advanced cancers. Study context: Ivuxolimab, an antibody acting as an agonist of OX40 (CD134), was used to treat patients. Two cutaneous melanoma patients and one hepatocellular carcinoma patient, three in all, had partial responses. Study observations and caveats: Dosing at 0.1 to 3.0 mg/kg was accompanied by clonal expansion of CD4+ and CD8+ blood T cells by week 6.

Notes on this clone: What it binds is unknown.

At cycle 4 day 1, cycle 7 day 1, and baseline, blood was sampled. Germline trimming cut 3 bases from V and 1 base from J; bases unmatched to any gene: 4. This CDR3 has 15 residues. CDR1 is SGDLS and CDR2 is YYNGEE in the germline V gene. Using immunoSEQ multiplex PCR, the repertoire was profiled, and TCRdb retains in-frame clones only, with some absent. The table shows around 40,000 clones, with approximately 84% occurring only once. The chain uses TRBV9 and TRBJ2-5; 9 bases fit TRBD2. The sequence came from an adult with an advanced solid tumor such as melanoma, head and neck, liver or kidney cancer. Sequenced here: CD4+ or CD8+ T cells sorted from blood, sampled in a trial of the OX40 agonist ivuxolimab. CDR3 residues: CASSASSGTQETQYF. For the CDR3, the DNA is TGTGCCAGCAGCGCGTCTAGCGGGACCCAAGAGACCCAGTACTTC.